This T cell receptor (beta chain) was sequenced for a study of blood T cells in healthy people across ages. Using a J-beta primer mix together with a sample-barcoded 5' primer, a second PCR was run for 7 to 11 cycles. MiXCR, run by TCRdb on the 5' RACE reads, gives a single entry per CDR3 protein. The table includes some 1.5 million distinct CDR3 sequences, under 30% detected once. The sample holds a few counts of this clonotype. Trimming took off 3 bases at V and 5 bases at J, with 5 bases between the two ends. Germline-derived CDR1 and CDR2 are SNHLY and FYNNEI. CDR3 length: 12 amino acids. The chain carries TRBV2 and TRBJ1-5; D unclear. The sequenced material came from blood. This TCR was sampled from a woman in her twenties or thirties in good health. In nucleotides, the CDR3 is TGTGCCAGCAGTGACACAGATCAGCCCCAGCATTTT. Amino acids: CASSDTDQPQHF.